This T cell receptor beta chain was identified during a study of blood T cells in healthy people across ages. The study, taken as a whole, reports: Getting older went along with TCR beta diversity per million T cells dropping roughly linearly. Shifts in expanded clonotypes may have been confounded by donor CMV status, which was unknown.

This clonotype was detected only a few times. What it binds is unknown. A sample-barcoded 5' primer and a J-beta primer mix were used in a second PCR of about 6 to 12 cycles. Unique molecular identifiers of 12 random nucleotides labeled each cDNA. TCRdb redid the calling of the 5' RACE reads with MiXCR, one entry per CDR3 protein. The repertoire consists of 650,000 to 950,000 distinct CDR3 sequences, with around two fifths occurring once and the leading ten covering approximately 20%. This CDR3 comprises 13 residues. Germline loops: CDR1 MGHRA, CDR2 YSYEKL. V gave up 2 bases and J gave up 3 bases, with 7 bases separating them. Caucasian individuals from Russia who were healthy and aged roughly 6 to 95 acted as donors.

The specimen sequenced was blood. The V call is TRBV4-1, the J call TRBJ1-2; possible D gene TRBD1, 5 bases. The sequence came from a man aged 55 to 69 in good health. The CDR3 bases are TGCGCCAGCAGCCAACGGGGGGACTATGGCTACACCTTC. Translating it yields CASSQRGDYGYTF.